This entry lists 30 T cell receptor beta chains sequenced from one sample in a study of T-cell reconstitution after alpha-beta-depleted transplantation in children. Unique molecular identifiers were incorporated during preparation of the TCRbeta library. From the PCR reads, TCRdb called clonotypes with MiXCR, one entry per CDR3 protein. The data show about 70,000 distinct CDR3 sequences, 11% seen once. Material: PBMCs, obtained before TCRalphabeta/CD19-depleted stem cell transplant. The receptors derive from a boy younger than 18 with acute myeloid leukemia, due to receive a stem cell transplant.

This clonotype was counted only a few times. CDR3 in amino acids: CASRTGAGYHGYTF. As DNA, the CDR3 is TGTGCCAGCAGGACAGGGGCCGGCTATCATGGCTACACCTTC. The rearrangement links TRBV3-1 to TRBJ1-2, with 8 bases aligning to TRBD1. V lost 6 bases and J lost 6; bases outside the gene matches: 9. CDR3 length: 14 residues. CDR1 and CDR2 from the germline V gene are LGHDT and YNNKEL (reference sequence).

This clonotype was counted a few times. The CDR3: CASSQMAAGGPGADTQYF. The CDR3 nucleotides read TGCGCCAGCAGCCAAATGGCAGCGGGAGGGCCTGGGGCAGATACGCAGTATTTT. J is TRBJ2-3 and V is TRBV4-3, with 10 bases aligning to TRBD2. After removal of 2 bases from V and 4 bases from J, the junction contained 12 bases not matched to a gene. The CDR3 contains 18 residues. Germline-derived CDR1 and CDR2 are LGHNA and YSLEER.

This clonotype has a count of ten or more. The gene calls are TRBV4-1 and TRBJ2-2, with 8 bases identical to TRBD1. The CDR3 loop spans 17 amino acids. With V trimmed by 0 bases and J by 6 bases, 9 bases remained unmatched. The germline V gene has CDR1 MGHRA and CDR2 YSYEKL. The CDR3 is CASSQDLHRGSSGELFF. The CDR3 DNA reads TGCGCCAGCAGCCAAGATCTTCACAGGGGGAGTTCCGGGGAGCTGTTTTTT.

This clonotype has a handful of counts. The chain links TRBV29-1 to TRBJ1-1; TRBD1 aligns across 9 bases. The CDR3 sequence is 15 residues long. The V and J ends lost 4 bases and 1 base, in that order; junction bases with no gene match: 7. Germline values: CDR1 SQVTM, CDR2 ANQGSEA. CDR3 residues: CSVVPQGAGNTEAFF. The CDR3 bases are TGCAGCGTTGTCCCACAGGGGGCTGGGAACACTGAAGCTTTCTTT.

This clonotype came up many times. This chain connects TRBV5-1 to TRBJ2-3; tentative D call: TRBD2 (5 bases). The V and J ends lost 4 bases and 3 bases respectively, with 12 bases between them. The germline CDR1 and CDR2 sequences are SGHRS and YFSETQ. The CDR3 loop spans 14 amino acids. In DNA, the CDR3 is TGCGCCAGCAGCGCACTAGTGCGTACAGATACGCAGTATTTT. Its protein product is CASSALVRTDTQYF.

This clonotype was recorded many times. The chain couples TRBV15 to TRBJ2-1, with TRBD2 matching over 13 bases. This CDR3 has 14 amino acids. The junction had 3 bases not matched to a gene; V was cut back by 9 bases and J by 4 bases. Germline V CDR1 and CDR2: LNHNV, YYDKDF (reference sequence). CDR3 in amino acids: CATGLAGFYNEQFF. CDR3 nucleotides: TGTGCCACGGGACTAGCGGGATTTTACAATGAGCAGTTCTTC.

This clonotype was found a few times. This chain connects TRBV5-4 to TRBJ1-6; D possibly corresponds to TRBD1 (6 bases). CDR1 is SGHNT and CDR2 is YYREEE in the germline V gene (reference sequence). This CDR3 has 16 residues. Trimming cost V 3 bases and J 3 bases, with 13 bases left between them. CDR3: CASSSRAGVYNSPLHF. In nucleotides, the CDR3 is TGTGCCAGCAGCTCGAGAGCAGGGGTCTATAATTCACCCCTCCACTTT.

J is TRBJ2-1 and V is TRBV3-1, with D unresolved. Trimming removed 0 bases from V and 1 base from J, with 10 bases in between. The CDR3 runs to 16 residues. From germline, CDR1 is LGHDT and CDR2 YNNKEL (reference sequence). The CDR3 bases are TGTGCCAGCAGCCAAGATCTGGGCTGGTCCTACAATGAGCAGTTCTTC. Residues: CASSQDLGWSYNEQFF.

This clonotype was seen ten or more times. The V gene is TRBV5-6, the J gene TRBJ1-2, with a weak D call TRBD1 (6 bases). Trimming shortened V by 1 base and J by 12 bases, and 22 bases separated the two germline ends. Germline CDR1 SGHDT, CDR2 YYEEEE. The CDR3 loop spans 15 amino acids. The CDR3 sequence is CASSLPQAGETFDTF. The CDR3 bases are TGTGCCAGCAGCTTGCCCCAGGCAGGGGAGACTTTCGACACCTTC.

In this sample, this clonotype turned up many times. The rearrangement uses TRBV24-1 and TRBJ1-1; D gene ambiguous. Germline V lookup: CDR1 KGHDR, CDR2 SFDVKD. CDR3 length equals 13 residues. The V and J ends lost 4 bases and 3 bases respectively, with 8 bases between them. Here the CDR3 reads CATSDGLYTEAFF. DNA of the CDR3: TGTGCCACCAGTGACGGGCTATACACTGAAGCTTTCTTT.

This clonotype was picked up many times. The genes are TRBV20-1 and TRBJ1-6, with D maybe TRBD1 (5 bases). CDR3 size: 15 residues. The V gene's germline CDR1 is DFQATT and CDR2 SNEGSKA (reference sequence). The germline V and J ends were trimmed by 1 base and 3 bases, with 10 bases remaining between them. The chain's CDR3 is CSARGQPNYNSPLHF. CDR3 sequence (DNA): TGCAGTGCTAGAGGACAGCCGAACTATAATTCACCCCTCCACTTT.

This clonotype was seen repeatedly, ten times or more. For the CDR3, the DNA is TGTGCCAGCAGTTTAACCAGGGCCTCCTACGAGCAGTACGTC. Residues: CASSLTRASYEQYV. This chain uses TRBV27 with TRBJ2-7; D is possibly TRBD1 (5 bases). In germline, CDR1 is MNHEY, CDR2 SMNVEV (reference sequence). There are 14 residues in the CDR3. V shed 2 bases and J shed 0 bases, with 8 bases lying between them.

This clonotype was recorded many times. The chain links TRBV5-1 to TRBJ1-1; 9 bases line up with TRBD1. Trimming cost V 1 base and J 4 bases; bases outside gene matches: 2. CDR1 is SGHRS and CDR2 is YFSETQ in the germline V gene. This CDR3 spans 14 amino acids. CDR3 loop: CASSLRDRATEAFF. The CDR3 nucleotides read TGCGCCAGCAGCTTGAGGGACAGGGCCACTGAAGCTTTCTTT. Full variable domain (remainder filled in from reference TRBV5-1 and TRBJ1-1): KAGVTQTPRYLIKTRGQQVTLSCSPISGHRSVSWYQQTPGQGLQFLFEYFSETQRNKGNFPGRFSGRQFSNSRSEMNVSTLELGDSALYLCASSLRDRATEAFFGQGTRLTVV.

This rearrangement joins TRBV2 to TRBJ1-4; no clear D. The V gene lost 5 bases and the J gene lost 0 bases, with 13 bases spanning the gap. CDR1 and CDR2 (germline): SNHLY, FYNNEI. The CDR3 is made up of 16 amino acids. The CDR3 bases are TGTGCCAGCAGTTCCGACCTCCCTGCAACTAATGAAAAACTGTTTTTT. Translated: CASSSDLPATNEKLFF.

The V gene is TRBV14, the J gene TRBJ2-7; no firm D call. In germline, CDR1 is SGHDN, CDR2 FVKESK. Trimming stripped 4 bases from V and 0 bases from J, with 7 bases between. CDR3 size: 13 residues. CDR3 in DNA: TGTGCCAGCAGCCCTGGGTCCTCCTACGAGCAGTACTTC. This gives the protein CASSPGSSYEQYF. Full variable domain (missing parts from reference TRBV14 and TRBJ2-7): EAGVTQFPSHSVIEKGQTVTLRCDPISGHDNLYWYRRVMGKEIKFLLHFVKESKQDESGMPNNRFLAERTGGTYSTLKVQPAELEDSGVYFCASSPGSSYEQYFGPGTRLTVT.

In this sample, this clonotype turned up many times. This chain connects TRBV27 to TRBJ2-2, with 9 bases that match TRBD2. The junction had 7 bases not matched to a gene; V was cut back by 7 bases and J by 7 bases. The CDR3 runs 14 residues. Germline V gene sequence: CDR1 MNHEY, CDR2 SMNVEV (reference sequence). For the CDR3, the DNA is TGTGCCAGCAAGCCGGGACTAGCAATCGGGGAGCTGTTTTTT. Protein product: CASKPGLAIGELFF.

This clonotype has ten or more counts. The chain has TRBV10-2 and TRBJ2-7, with D tentatively TRBD2 (6 bases). V lost 2 bases and J 8 bases, leaving 13 bases between the germline ends. The CDR3 runs 13 residues. Per germline, CDR1 WSHSY and CDR2 SAAADI. CDR3 nucleotides: TGCGCCAGCAGTGAGGGGGCAGGGACTCAGCAGTACGTC. Protein: CASSEGAGTQQYV.

This clonotype was found many times. The V call is TRBV7-2, the J call TRBJ2-7; D uncertain. This CDR3 is 12 amino acids long. V lost 2 bases, J lost 4 bases, and 6 bases lay in between. In germline, CDR1 is SGHTA, CDR2 FQGNSA. CDR3 region: CASSLMKYEQYF. The CDR3 DNA reads TGTGCCAGCAGCTTAATGAAGTACGAGCAGTACTTC.

This clonotype was detected ten times or more. The chain couples TRBV28 to TRBJ2-2; 10 bases are shared with TRBD1. V lost 5 bases to trimming and J lost 7 bases; unmatched junction nucleotides: 4. CDR3 length: 14 amino acids. The germline gives CDR1 MDHEN, CDR2 SYDVKM. The CDR3 loop reads CASSDRGLGGELFF. The CDR3 bases are TGTGCCAGCAGTGACAGGGGGCTTGGCGGGGAGCTGTTTTTT.

This clonotype occurred many times. The chain employs TRBV19 and TRBJ2-1, with D perhaps matching TRBD2 (6 bases). Germline V gives CDR1 LNHDA, CDR2 SQIVND (reference sequence). V lost 1 base and J 7 bases, leaving 11 bases between the germline ends. This CDR3 comprises 14 residues. In DNA form, the CDR3 reads TGTGCCAGTAGTATAGCTCGGGCGGGGAATGAGCAGTTCTTC. Residues: CASSIARAGNEQFF.

At least ten counts were recorded for this clonotype. The chain has TRBV12-3 or TRBV12-4 and TRBJ1-1; no clear D. The length of the CDR3 is 14 residues. V gave up 0 bases and J gave up 5 bases, with 10 bases separating them. The CDR3 spells CASSLAYRGTEAFF. The CDR3 nucleotides read TGTGCCAGCAGTTTAGCGTATAGAGGTACTGAAGCTTTCTTT.

This clonotype was observed many times. The chain has TRBV12-3 or TRBV12-4 and TRBJ2-7; possibly TRBD1 for D (5 bases). V was pared by 6 bases and J by 5 bases, with 20 bases between. This CDR3 has 15 amino acids. Here the CDR3 reads CASSSGPQGGHEQYF. CDR3 nucleotides: TGTGCCAGCAGCTCCGGGCCCCAGGGCGGCCACGAGCAGTACTTC.

In its sample, this clonotype was seen many times. The chain recombines TRBV6-2 or TRBV6-3 with TRBJ2-3; 7 nucleotides match TRBD2. Trimming took 4 bases from V and 3 from J; bases not matched to a gene: 16. Germline V lookup: CDR1 MNHEY, CDR2 SVGEGT. The CDR3 is 18 amino acids. CDR3 nucleotides: TGTGCCAGCAGTTCCCGGGACTACTCTACTAAGCATACAGATACGCAGTATTTT. Its translation is CASSSRDYSTKHTDTQYF.

This clonotype came up many times. The CDR3 loop reads CASSLSGKLFF. The CDR3 DNA reads as TGTGCCAGCAGCTTATCTGGAAAACTGTTTTTT. This rearrangement joins TRBV7-6 to TRBJ1-4; D is undetermined. Trimming took off 2 bases at V and 10 bases at J, with 5 bases between the two ends. The length of the CDR3 is 11 residues. Germline-derived CDR1 and CDR2 are SGHVS and FNYEAQ. The whole variable domain, filled in from reference TRBV7-6 and TRBJ1-4, reads GAGVSQSPRYKVTKRGQDVALRCDPISGHVSLYWYRQALGQGPEFLTYFNYEAQQDKSGLPNDRFSAERPEGSISTLTIQRTEQRDSAMYRCASSLSGKLFFGSGTQLSVL.

This clonotype has at least ten counts. The gene calls are TRBV20-1 and TRBJ1-1, with a possible D match to TRBD1 (6 bases). Trimming removed 1 base from V and 6 bases from J, with 6 bases in between. The CDR3 has 11 residues. The V gene's germline CDR1 is DFQATT and CDR2 SNEGSKA (reference sequence). The CDR3 DNA follows: TGCAGTGCTAGAGGGACAGCTGAAGCTTTCTTT. Translating it yields CSARGTAEAFF.

This clonotype was observed many times. The chain combines TRBV7-9 with TRBJ2-2; D ambiguous. CDR1 SEHNR and CDR2 FQNEAQ come from the germline V gene (reference sequence). V lost 4 bases and J lost 6, with 15 bases in between. The CDR3 is 15 amino acids. CDR3 in amino acids: CASSSPRSKPGELFF. The DNA of the CDR3 is TGTGCCAGCAGCTCACCTCGGTCCAAGCCCGGGGAGCTGTTTTTT.

This clonotype was counted at least ten times. J is TRBJ2-5 and V is TRBV7-8; D remains ambiguous. The CDR3 is 16 amino acids. Trimming left V 1 base short and J 2 bases short, with 14 bases between. Germline assignment: CDR1 SGHVS and CDR2 FQNEAQ. CDR3 protein: CASSLEAPSLQETQYF. Written as DNA, the CDR3 is TGTGCCAGCAGCTTAGAGGCTCCGTCCTTACAAGAGACCCAGTACTTC.

This clonotype has ten or more counts. The chain has TRBV28 and TRBJ2-2; 8 positions match TRBD1. The germline V gene has CDR1 MDHEN and CDR2 SYDVKM. This CDR3 region has 14 residues. Trimming at V came to 3 bases and at J to 4 bases, leaving 1 base not matched to a gene. The CDR3: CASSFTGGTGELFF. The CDR3 coding sequence is TGTGCCAGCAGTTTTACAGGGGGCACCGGGGAGCTGTTTTTT.

Ten or more counts support this clonotype. The chain recombines TRBV6-1 with TRBJ2-1; 14 bases line up with TRBD2. Germline V lookup: CDR1 MNHNS, CDR2 SASEGT. The CDR3 has 16 amino acids. The junction had 10 bases not matched to a gene; V was cut back by 6 bases and J by 9 bases. The CDR3 region has the DNA TGTGCCAGCAGACAGTCCGGGACTAGCGGGAGTAGTGAGCAGTTCTTC. Amino acid sequence: CASRQSGTSGSSEQFF.

Ten or more counts support this clonotype. The rearrangement uses TRBV20-1 and TRBJ2-1; 7 positions match TRBD2. The CDR3 is 13 amino acids. Germline CDR1 is DFQATT and CDR2 is SNEGSKA (reference sequence). The V segment lost 6 bases and the J segment 9 bases; nucleotides outside the gene matches: 11. CDR3 sequence reads: CSATVVAGPEQFF. The CDR3 nucleotides read TGCAGTGCCACGGTCGTAGCGGGTCCTGAGCAGTTCTTC.